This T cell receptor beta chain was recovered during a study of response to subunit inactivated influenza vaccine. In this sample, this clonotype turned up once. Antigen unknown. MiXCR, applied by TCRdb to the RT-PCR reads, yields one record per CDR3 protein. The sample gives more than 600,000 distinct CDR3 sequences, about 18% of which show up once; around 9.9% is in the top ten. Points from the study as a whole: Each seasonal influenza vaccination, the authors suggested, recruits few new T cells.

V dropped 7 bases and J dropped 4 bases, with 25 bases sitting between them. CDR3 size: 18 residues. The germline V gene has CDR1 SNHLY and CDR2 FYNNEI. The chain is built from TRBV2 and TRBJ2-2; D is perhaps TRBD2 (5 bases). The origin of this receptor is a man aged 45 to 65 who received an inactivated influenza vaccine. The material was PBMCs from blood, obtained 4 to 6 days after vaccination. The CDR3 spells CASKPAQLVSQVTGELFF. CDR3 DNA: TGTGCCAGCAAACCCGCGCAACTAGTATCCCAGGTCACCGGGGAGCTGTTTTTT. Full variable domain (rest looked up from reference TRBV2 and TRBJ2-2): EPEVTQTPSHQVTQMGQEVILRCVPISNHLYFYWYRQILGQKVEFLVSFYNNEISEKSEIFDDQFSVERPDGSNFTLKIRSTKLEDSAMYFCASKPAQLVSQVTGELFFGEGSRLTVL.